A selection of T cell receptor beta chains follows, all from one sample in a study of breast tumors, draining lymph nodes, adjacent tissues. TCRdb redid the calling of the multiplex PCR reads with MiXCR, one entry per CDR3 protein. The sample carries approximately 210,000 distinct CDR3 sequences, about 30% recorded once. The sequencing sample was made of axillary lymph node tissue. The receptors originated from a female donor with breast cancer. Some clones in this sample may be carry-over from other donors' samples. CDR3s include the opening cysteine and the closing phenylalanine or tryptophan. Fields, in order: D gene, clone size, J gene, V gene, CDR3 DNA, CDR3 protein. D genes are given only for firm matches. Not every row has a clone size; where given, it reads once, few, many or a size class.

d_gene: -; abundance: many; j_gene: TRBJ2-7; v_gene: TRBV5-8; CDR3nt: TGTGCCAGCAGCTTGGAAGGGCTTTGGGTCGCAGAGCAGTACTTC; CDR3aa: CASSLEGLWVAEQYF
d_gene: -; abundance: -; j_gene: TRBJ2-2; v_gene: TRBV28; CDR3nt: TGTGCCAGCAGTTTGGGGGGCGCCGGCGGGGAGCTGTTTTTT; CDR3aa: CASSLGGAGGELFF
d_gene: -; abundance: -; j_gene: TRBJ2-5; v_gene: TRBV24-1; CDR3nt: TGTGCCACCAGTGGCGGACAAGAGACCCAGTACTTC; CDR3aa: CATSGGQETQYF
d_gene: -; abundance: -; j_gene: TRBJ2-2; v_gene: TRBV2; CDR3nt: TGTGCCAGCAGTGAGCAGGGACATAACACCGGGGAGCTGTTTTTT; CDR3aa: CASSEQGHNTGELFF
d_gene: TRBD1; abundance: many; j_gene: TRBJ1-2; v_gene: TRBV2; CDR3nt: TGTGCCAGCAGTGAGAGGGACAGAGGGGGCTACACCTTC; CDR3aa: CASSERDRGGYTF
d_gene: -; abundance: many; j_gene: TRBJ1-3; v_gene: TRBV15; CDR3nt: TGTGCCACCAGCACCCTGGGTCGGGGGAGAACTGGAAACACCATATATTTT; CDR3aa: CATSTLGRGRTGNTIYF
d_gene: -; abundance: -; j_gene: TRBJ1-1; v_gene: TRBV9; CDR3nt: TGTGCCAGCAGCGTTCCCCCGGAAACTGAAGCTTTCTTT; CDR3aa: CASSVPPETEAFF
d_gene: -; abundance: -; j_gene: TRBJ1-5; v_gene: TRBV19; CDR3nt: TGTGCCACAGGGGCAAGTCCTCAAGAGACCCAGCATTTT; CDR3aa: CATGASPQETQHF
d_gene: TRBD1; abundance: many; j_gene: TRBJ2-1; v_gene: TRBV7-2; CDR3nt: TGTGCCAGCATCCTCCATTCAGGGGGCACTGAGCAGTTCTTC; CDR3aa: CASILHSGGTEQFF
d_gene: TRBD1; abundance: many; j_gene: TRBJ2-3; v_gene: TRBV27; CDR3nt: TGTGCCAGCAGTTTCCGGGACAGTAAAGATACGCAGTATTTT; CDR3aa: CASSFRDSKDTQYF
d_gene: TRBD2; abundance: many; j_gene: TRBJ2-1; v_gene: TRBV19; CDR3nt: TGTGCCAGTAGTGCGAGCGGGAGCAATGAGCAGTTCTTC; CDR3aa: CASSASGSNEQFF
d_gene: -; abundance: -; j_gene: TRBJ1-2; v_gene: TRBV5-1; CDR3nt: TGCGCCAGCAACCGGGATGACAGTCTCGCGCTTCATGGCTACACCTTC; CDR3aa: CASNRDDSLALHGYTF
d_gene: -; abundance: -; j_gene: TRBJ1-3; v_gene: TRBV7-2; CDR3nt: TGTGCCAGCAGCCCAAGGCAGGTTAGCTCTGGAAACACCATATATTTT; CDR3aa: CASSPRQVSSGNTIYF
d_gene: -; abundance: -; j_gene: TRBJ2-2; v_gene: TRBV19; CDR3nt: TGTGCCAGTAGCGGGGAGCTGTTTTTT; CDR3aa: CASSGELFF
d_gene: -; abundance: -; j_gene: TRBJ1-5; v_gene: TRBV20-1; CDR3nt: TGCAGTGCTAGAGATCTCGCTTCGGGAGTAAATCAGCCCCAGCATTTT; CDR3aa: CSARDLASGVNQPQHF
d_gene: TRBD2; abundance: -; j_gene: TRBJ2-7; v_gene: TRBV28; CDR3nt: TGTGCCAGCAGTCTGAGTCGGGGTATCGGGACTAGCCTCTACGAGCAGTACTTC; CDR3aa: CASSLSRGIGTSLYEQYF
d_gene: TRBD2; abundance: -; j_gene: TRBJ2-5; v_gene: TRBV15; CDR3nt: TGTGACGCCAGCAGAGAGGTTGCGGGAGTCCTGAAGACCCAGTACTTC; CDR3aa: CDASREVAGVLKTQYF
d_gene: TRBD2; abundance: many; j_gene: TRBJ2-5; v_gene: TRBV24-1; CDR3nt: TGTGCCACCAGTGATTTTGCCAGGGAGGGTCAAGAGACCCAGTACTTC; CDR3aa: CATSDFAREGQETQYF
d_gene: TRBD2; abundance: many; j_gene: TRBJ2-7; v_gene: TRBV4-3; CDR3nt: TGCGCCAGCAGCCAAGGGTTGAGACTAGCGCCCCACGAGCAGTACTTC; CDR3aa: CASSQGLRLAPHEQYF
d_gene: -; abundance: -; j_gene: TRBJ1-5; v_gene: TRBV6-1; CDR3nt: TGTGCCAGCAGTGATCATAGGGTCGCGCCCCAGCATTTT; CDR3aa: CASSDHRVAPQHF
d_gene: TRBD1; abundance: -; j_gene: TRBJ2-3; v_gene: TRBV2; CDR3nt: TGTGCCAGCACCCGGGACAGGGAAAATGAGCAGTATTTT; CDR3aa: CASTRDRENEQYF
d_gene: TRBD1; abundance: many; j_gene: TRBJ2-2; v_gene: TRBV6-6; CDR3nt: TGTGCCAGCAACAGGGGCGGCTCCGGGGAGCTGTTTTTT; CDR3aa: CASNRGGSGELFF
d_gene: TRBD2; abundance: many; j_gene: TRBJ2-7; v_gene: TRBV5-6; CDR3nt: TGTGCCAGCAGCCCCGGGATATGGGAGGGCCTAGGGTTCGAGCAGTACTTC; CDR3aa: CASSPGIWEGLGFEQYF
d_gene: -; abundance: -; j_gene: TRBJ1-6; v_gene: TRBV2; CDR3nt: TGTGCCAGCAACCCCCAGGGACGAAATTCACCCCTCCACTTT; CDR3aa: CASNPQGRNSPLHF
d_gene: -; abundance: many; j_gene: TRBJ2-3; v_gene: TRBV7-6; CDR3nt: TGTGCCAGCAGCCCGACTCAAAACAGGGGGGGCAGGGATACGCAGTATTTT; CDR3aa: CASSPTQNRGGRDTQYF
d_gene: TRBD2; abundance: many; j_gene: TRBJ2-3; v_gene: TRBV9; CDR3nt: TGTGCCAGCAGCGTAACAGGGGCCCCAGCGGGGGGAGATACGCAGTATTTT; CDR3aa: CASSVTGAPAGGDTQYF
d_gene: -; abundance: once; j_gene: TRBJ1-4; v_gene: TRBV25-1; CDR3nt: TGTGCCAGCAGTGTTCCTAGCGGGGGTTTCGGAAAACTGTTTTTT; CDR3aa: CASSVPSGGFGKLFF
d_gene: -; abundance: many; j_gene: TRBJ1-5; v_gene: TRBV5-1; CDR3nt: TGCGCCAGCAGCTTGGGGGGGGCAGGGCAGCCCCAGCATTTT; CDR3aa: CASSLGGAGQPQHF
d_gene: TRBD2; abundance: many; j_gene: TRBJ2-3; v_gene: TRBV5-1; CDR3nt: TGCGCCAGCAGCCCCTCGCTAGCGGGTAGCACAGATACGCAGTATTTT; CDR3aa: CASSPSLAGSTDTQYF
d_gene: TRBD1; abundance: -; j_gene: TRBJ1-1; v_gene: TRBV7-8; CDR3nt: TGTGCCAGCAGCTCGACCCAGGGGGTGAACACTGAAGCTTTCTTT; CDR3aa: CASSSTQGVNTEAFF
d_gene: TRBD1; abundance: many; j_gene: TRBJ2-7; v_gene: TRBV7-3; CDR3nt: TGTGCCAGCAGCCTGGGGGGGACAGGGGACTACGAGCAGTACTTC; CDR3aa: CASSLGGTGDYEQYF
d_gene: TRBD1; abundance: many; j_gene: TRBJ2-2; v_gene: TRBV19; CDR3nt: TGTGCCAGTAGCACAGGGGGCTTGGTCGGGGAGCTGTTTTTT; CDR3aa: CASSTGGLVGELFF
d_gene: -; abundance: -; j_gene: TRBJ1-1; v_gene: TRBV6-5; CDR3nt: TGTGCCAGCAGTTACTATGGGACTACCGAAGCTTTCTTT; CDR3aa: CASSYYGTTEAFF
d_gene: TRBD2; abundance: many; j_gene: TRBJ2-7; v_gene: TRBV12-3/TRBV12-4; CDR3nt: TGTGCCAGCAGTGAGCCGACTAGCGGGAGATACGAGCAGTACTTC; CDR3aa: CASSEPTSGRYEQYF
d_gene: TRBD1; abundance: many; j_gene: TRBJ2-7; v_gene: TRBV7-2; CDR3nt: TGTGCCAGCAGCCGCCCCACCGACAGGGGGTTGTCCTACGAGCAGTACTTC; CDR3aa: CASSRPTDRGLSYEQYF
d_gene: TRBD2; abundance: many; j_gene: TRBJ2-7; v_gene: TRBV19; CDR3nt: TGTGCCAGTAGTAAGACTAGCGGGTACGAGCAGTACTTC; CDR3aa: CASSKTSGYEQYF
d_gene: TRBD2; abundance: many; j_gene: TRBJ2-7; v_gene: TRBV9; CDR3nt: TGTGCCAGCAGCCCAGGGACTAGCGTTTCCTACGAGCAGTACTTC; CDR3aa: CASSPGTSVSYEQYF
d_gene: -; abundance: many; j_gene: TRBJ2-7; v_gene: TRBV3-1; CDR3nt: TGTGCCAGCAGGGACCGGGACTTGCTCCTCTCCTACGAGCAGTACTTC; CDR3aa: CASRDRDLLLSYEQYF
d_gene: -; abundance: -; j_gene: TRBJ2-1; v_gene: TRBV19; CDR3nt: TGTGCCAGTAGTATAGATCACCCGGGAGTCGTGAGCAATGAGCAGTCCTTC; CDR3aa: CASSIDHPGVVSNEQSF
d_gene: -; abundance: many; j_gene: TRBJ2-5; v_gene: TRBV29-1; CDR3nt: TGCAGCGTTGCAAAGGAGACCCAGTACTTC; CDR3aa: CSVAKETQYF
d_gene: -; abundance: -; j_gene: TRBJ2-7; v_gene: TRBV7-9; CDR3nt: TGTGCCAGCAGCTCCTCCGGGGCAGGGCTCAATGAGCAGTACTTC; CDR3aa: CASSSSGAGLNEQYF
d_gene: -; abundance: -; j_gene: TRBJ1-2; v_gene: TRBV15; CDR3nt: TGTGCCACCAGCAGGGGCGACAGGAGTAACTATGGCTACACCTTC; CDR3aa: CATSRGDRSNYGYTF
d_gene: -; abundance: few; j_gene: TRBJ2-2; v_gene: TRBV6-5; CDR3nt: TGTGCCAGCAAGCCCCGGGAAAACACCGGGGAGCTGTTTTTT; CDR3aa: CASKPRENTGELFF
d_gene: TRBD1; abundance: many; j_gene: TRBJ1-3; v_gene: TRBV9; CDR3nt: TGTGCCAGCAGCTCAGCCGGGACAGCCTCTGGAAACACCATATATTTT; CDR3aa: CASSSAGTASGNTIYF
d_gene: TRBD2; abundance: many; j_gene: TRBJ2-7; v_gene: TRBV7-2; CDR3nt: TGTGCCAGCAGCCAAACTAGCGCCGCAGGGAGGGAGCAGTACTTC; CDR3aa: CASSQTSAAGREQYF
d_gene: -; abundance: many; j_gene: TRBJ1-2; v_gene: TRBV7-2; CDR3nt: TGTGCCAGCAGCTTAACGCAGGGACCAGGAGGCTACACCTTC; CDR3aa: CASSLTQGPGGYTF
d_gene: -; abundance: -; j_gene: TRBJ2-1; v_gene: TRBV24-1; CDR3nt: TGTGCCAGCTCACCATCCACGGGGGCGCTTGACAGCAGGGCTGAGCAGTTCTTC; CDR3aa: CASSPSTGALDSRAEQFF
d_gene: TRBD2; abundance: many; j_gene: TRBJ2-1; v_gene: TRBV5-1; CDR3nt: TGCGCCAGCAGCTTGACGGGAGGGCCGGGTGAGCAGTTCTTC; CDR3aa: CASSLTGGPGEQFF
d_gene: TRBD1; abundance: many; j_gene: TRBJ1-4; v_gene: TRBV19; CDR3nt: TGTGCCAGTAGTAAAATCGGGACAGGGTCAGGTGGAAATGAAAAACTGTTTTTT; CDR3aa: CASSKIGTGSGGNEKLFF
d_gene: -; abundance: -; j_gene: TRBJ1-5; v_gene: TRBV2; CDR3nt: TGTGCCAGCAAAGAGGCGGGAGGGGGAGTAGATCAGCCCCAGCATTTT; CDR3aa: CASKEAGGGVDQPQHF
d_gene: TRBD2; abundance: many; j_gene: TRBJ2-1; v_gene: TRBV6-1; CDR3nt: TGTGCCAGCACCGTAGCGGGCCACTCCTACAATGAGCAGTTCTTC; CDR3aa: CASTVAGHSYNEQFF
d_gene: TRBD1; abundance: many; j_gene: TRBJ1-2; v_gene: TRBV20-1; CDR3nt: TGCAGTGCTAGAACGAGGACAGGACGAATCTATGGCTACACCTTC; CDR3aa: CSARTRTGRIYGYTF
d_gene: TRBD1; abundance: -; j_gene: TRBJ2-5; v_gene: TRBV2; CDR3nt: TGTGCCAGCATGAGGGGGCGCCGGCTAGAGACCCAGTACTTC; CDR3aa: CASMRGRRLETQYF
d_gene: -; abundance: -; j_gene: TRBJ2-5; v_gene: TRBV10-2; CDR3nt: TGCGCCAGCAGTGGGCATGGCGGGTTAGAGACCCAGTACTTC; CDR3aa: CASSGHGGLETQYF
d_gene: TRBD1; abundance: many; j_gene: TRBJ1-3; v_gene: TRBV4-2; CDR3nt: TGTGCCAGCAGCCAACCGGGACAGGGACACACCATATATTTT; CDR3aa: CASSQPGQGHTIYF
d_gene: TRBD2; abundance: few; j_gene: TRBJ2-5; v_gene: TRBV3-1; CDR3nt: TGTGCCAGCAGCCGGGGACTAGCAAGAAAAGAGACCCAGTACTTC; CDR3aa: CASSRGLARKETQYF
d_gene: TRBD2; abundance: many; j_gene: TRBJ2-5; v_gene: TRBV14; CDR3nt: TGTGCCAGCAGCCGGCCGGGACTAGCGGGAACCAACCGAAGAGGGACCCAGTACTTC; CDR3aa: CASSRPGLAGTNRRGTQYF